These 26 T cell receptor beta chains were sequenced from one sample in a study of CD8 T cells in ankylosing spondylitis. The study's findings and limits: Characteristic, it appeared, of ankylosing spondylitis blood was a TCR beta motif of roughly eight highly homologous variants.

No antigen has been assigned to these receptors. TCRdb re-called the 5' RACE reads through MiXCR, storing one row per CDR3 protein. This repertoire shows a few hundred thousand distinct CDR3 sequences, 7.5% to 9% found once; its top ten account for about 14%. Sequencing input: blood, either unsorted or a sorted T cell fraction (not recorded which). The receptors stem from a male donor with ankylosing spondylitis.

In this sample, this clonotype turned up a few times. V gene TRBV20-1 combines with J gene TRBJ2-5, with 11 bases identical to TRBD1. The CDR3 is 15 residues long. The V and J ends lost 3 bases and 2 bases, in that order; junction bases with no gene match: 5. CDR1 is DFQATT and CDR2 is SNEGSKA in the germline V gene (reference sequence). Written as DNA, the CDR3 is TGCAGTGCTAGTCGGACAGGGGGCTATCAAGAGACCCAGTACTTC. This translates into CSASRTGGYQETQYF.

This clonotype was recorded a few times. This chain uses TRBV20-1 with TRBJ1-6, with 7 bases that match TRBD1. Germline V gene lookup returns CDR1 DFQATT and CDR2 SNEGSKA (reference sequence). The J segment lost 5 bases and the V segment lost 7 bases, leaving 8 bases of the junction unmatched. This CDR3 contains 14 residues. DNA of the CDR3: TGCAGTGTTACACCGGGACAGAATAATTCACCCCTCCACTTT. Translating it yields CSVTPGQNNSPLHF.

The CDR3 coding sequence is TGTGCCAGCAGGGGCAGACTAGCGGGAGGGCTCTACAATGAGCAGTTCTTC. Translation gives CASRGRLAGGLYNEQFF. The chain is built from TRBV27 and TRBJ2-1; 14 positions match TRBD2. CDR1 is MNHEY and CDR2 is SMNVEV in the germline V gene (reference sequence). Trimming at V came to 6 bases and at J to 3 bases, leaving 7 bases not matched to a gene. CDR3 length equals 17 residues.

This clonotype was counted only a few times. The chain joins TRBV7-9 to TRBJ1-6; no reliable D call. V was clipped by 5 bases and J by 8 bases, with 16 bases between them. The CDR3 extends over 15 amino acids. From germline, CDR1 is SEHNR and CDR2 FQNEAQ (reference sequence). The CDR3 region has the DNA TGTGCCAGCAGCCCCGGACCCGGACGGGATTCACCCCTCCACTTT. Translating it yields CASSPGPGRDSPLHF.

The chain is built from TRBV12-3 or TRBV12-4 and TRBJ1-5; TRBD1 aligns across 12 bases. Losses at the gene ends were 8 bases for V and 7 bases for J; bases not matched to a gene: 6. The CDR3 covers 14 residues. This CDR3 reads CASSGTGGYQPQHF. The CDR3 DNA sequence: TGTGCCAGCTCAGGGACAGGGGGCTACCAGCCCCAGCATTTT.

The chain combines TRBV20-1 with TRBJ2-7; D might be TRBD1 (5 bases). V gave up 1 base and J gave up 1 base, with 8 bases separating them. CDR1 is DFQATT, CDR2 SNEGSKA, per germline (reference sequence). This CDR3 region has 13 residues. The CDR3 protein is CSARAAGSYEQYF. The CDR3 DNA follows: TGCAGTGCTAGAGCAGCAGGGTCCTACGAGCAGTACTTC.

This clonotype was detected many times. As DNA, the CDR3 is TGTGCCAGCAGCATGACAGGGGGGAATCAGCCCCAGCATTTT. It encodes CASSMTGGNQPQHF. This chain connects TRBV12-3 or TRBV12-4 to TRBJ1-5; 9 bases agree with TRBD1. CDR3 length equals 14 residues. With 6 bases clipped from V and 4 bases from J, the junction kept 4 bases outside the gene matches.

This clonotype turned up a few times. V and J are TRBV20-1 and TRBJ2-3; D gene ambiguous. Trimming took off 0 bases at V and 0 bases at J, with 13 bases between the two ends. CDR1 and CDR2 (germline): DFQATT, SNEGSKA (reference sequence). The CDR3 consists of 16 residues. For the CDR3, the DNA is TGCAGTGCTAGAGATCCTAAGGCACTAAGCACAGATACGCAGTATTTT. This codes for CSARDPKALSTDTQYF.

This clonotype was observed a handful of times. CDR3 nucleotides: TGTGCCAGCAGCTTTGGTGTCGGCGCCACAGATACGCAGTATTTT. Translation gives CASSFGVGATDTQYF. The chain links TRBV7-9 to TRBJ2-3; D remains ambiguous. The V and J ends lost 3 bases and 2 bases respectively, with 12 bases between them. The CDR3 is 15 residues long. The germline V gene has CDR1 SEHNR and CDR2 FQNEAQ (reference sequence).

The V call is TRBV20-1, the J call TRBJ2-7, with 11 bases lining up with TRBD2. The CDR3 contains 16 residues. The germline gives CDR1 DFQATT, CDR2 SNEGSKA (reference sequence). With V trimmed by 0 bases and J by 3 bases, 7 bases remained unmatched. The CDR3 sequence is CSARDGQGLAVYEQYF. CDR3 coding DNA: TGCAGTGCTAGAGATGGGCAGGGACTAGCGGTCTACGAGCAGTACTTC.

The chain recombines TRBV7-6 with TRBJ2-7; 9 bases map to TRBD1. This CDR3 contains 15 residues. J lost 4 bases, V lost 1 base, and 5 bases had no gene match. Germline CDR1 is SGHVS and CDR2 is FNYEAQ. CDR3 nucleotide sequence: TGTGCCAGCAGCTTAGGAGGGGACAGGGCATACGAGCAGTACTTC. It specifies CASSLGGDRAYEQYF.

The J gene is TRBJ2-3, the V gene TRBV6-4, with 10 bases identical to TRBD2. The CDR3 spans 17 residues. V shed 0 bases and J 7 bases; nucleotides not matched to a gene: 10. Germline V gene sequence: CDR1 MRHNA, CDR2 SNTAGT. The CDR3 nucleotides are TGTGCCAGCAGTGACTCCGCGGGGCTAGCGGGAGAACATACGCAGTATTTT. Translation: CASSDSAGLAGEHTQYF.

This chain links TRBV29-1 with TRBJ2-3, with 7 bases aligning to TRBD2. V dropped 6 bases and J dropped 0; count of bases not matched to a gene: 9. The CDR3 covers 15 residues. Germline V CDR1 and CDR2: SQVTM, ANQGSEA. CDR3 sequence reads: CSVPSSGTSTDTQYF. CDR3 nucleotides: TGCAGCGTCCCCTCTAGCGGTACTAGCACAGATACGCAGTATTTT.

This clonotype turned up a few times. The rearrangement links TRBV5-1 to TRBJ1-1; 11 bases agree with TRBD1. The V segment lost 4 bases and the J segment 4 bases; nucleotides outside the gene matches: 6. Germline V CDR1 and CDR2: SGHRS, YFSETQ. This CDR3 is 15 amino acids long. CDR3 coding DNA: TGCGCCAGCAGCGCCACCGGGACAGGGGGCACTGAAGCTTTCTTT. Its translation is CASSATGTGGTEAFF. Looking up the rest from reference TRBV5-1 and TRBJ1-1 gives the full variable domain: KAGVTQTPRYLIKTRGQQVTLSCSPISGHRSVSWYQQTPGQGLQFLFEYFSETQRNKGNFPGRFSGRQFSNSRSEMNVSTLELGDSALYLCASSATGTGGTEAFFGQGTRLTVV.

This chain connects TRBV5-1 to TRBJ2-7; D could derive from TRBD1 or TRBD2 (6 bases each). The germline V gene encodes CDR1 SGHRS and CDR2 YFSETQ. V dropped 3 bases and J dropped 5 bases, with 15 bases sitting between them. CDR3 length: 14 residues. DNA of the CDR3: TGCGCCAGCAGCTCCTCGGGGGCTCGTCACGAGCAGTACTTC. As protein: CASSSSGARHEQYF.

This clonotype was detected only a few times. The chain carries TRBV5-1 and TRBJ2-4; 8 bases agree with TRBD1. CDR1 is SGHRS and CDR2 is YFSETQ in the germline V gene. V was clipped by 4 bases and J by 9 bases; unmatched bases: 18. This CDR3 is built from 17 residues. CDR3 residues: CASSPAGTGIRVGIQYF. The CDR3, as DNA: TGCGCCAGCAGCCCTGCCGGGACAGGCATCCGGGTCGGCATTCAGTACTTC.

This clonotype was detected a few times. The chain recombines TRBV12-3 or TRBV12-4 with TRBJ2-1; TRBD2 agrees at 8 bases. This CDR3 comprises 12 residues. The junction had 5 bases not matched to a gene; V was cut back by 11 bases and J by 5 bases. Here the CDR3 reads CALGGGNNEQFF. The CDR3 DNA reads as TGTGCCCTCGGGGGGGGAAACAATGAGCAGTTCTTC.

The chain is built from TRBV5-6 and TRBJ2-5, with TRBD1 as a possible D gene (6 bases). This CDR3 comprises 16 residues. Trimming removed 2 bases at V and 5 bases at J, with 19 bases between. Per germline, CDR1 SGHDT and CDR2 YYEEEE. The CDR3 region has the DNA TGTGCCAGCAGCTTCCCCCCCTTTACAGGGCGGGAGACCCAGTACTTC. Encoded protein: CASSFPPFTGRETQYF. Full variable domain (missing parts from reference TRBV5-6 and TRBJ2-5): DAGVTQSPTHLIKTRGQQVTLRCSPKSGHDTVSWYQQALGQGPQFIFQYYEEEERQRGNFPDRFSGHQFPNYSSELNVNALLLGDSALYLCASSFPPFTGRETQYFGPGTRLLVL.

The chain combines TRBV7-9 with TRBJ2-7; D is possibly TRBD2 (5 bases). This CDR3 has 14 residues. The ends were cut back, 5 bases at V and 2 bases at J, with 13 bases in the middle. Germline V CDR1 and CDR2: SEHNR, FQNEAQ (reference sequence). CDR3 DNA: TGTGCCAGCAGCCCAGGACTGCTTACCTACGAGCAGTACTTC. It codes for CASSPGLLTYEQYF.

This clonotype was counted at least ten times. V usage is TRBV12-5 and J usage is TRBJ2-3; 9 bases align to TRBD2. Germline V gene lookup returns CDR1 LGHNT and CDR2 FRNRAP. V was clipped by 1 base and J by 1 base; unmatched bases: 6. The CDR3 contains 17 residues. CDR3 DNA: TGTGCTAGTGGTTTGGGGAATAGCGGGGGAGGCACAGATACGCAGTATTTT. This sequence encodes CASGLGNSGGGTDTQYF.

The rearrangement joins TRBV6-5 to TRBJ1-5; D perhaps matches TRBD1 (5 bases). Germline CDR1 MNHEY, CDR2 SVGAGI. The CDR3 sequence is 16 residues long. Trimming shortened V by 0 bases and J by 5 bases, and 14 bases separated the two germline ends. The CDR3 loop reads CASSYSAIGGDQPQHF. CDR3 in DNA: TGTGCCAGCAGTTACTCAGCCATAGGAGGGGATCAGCCCCAGCATTTT.

This clonotype has only a few counts. The chain links TRBV5-1 to TRBJ2-1; D might be TRBD1 (5 bases). There are 17 residues in the CDR3. The germline V and J ends were trimmed by 0 bases and 7 bases, with 20 bases remaining between them. Germline CDR1 and CDR2: SGHRS and YFSETQ. The CDR3 DNA reads as TGCGCCAGCAGCTTGGAAAACTCGCCAAGGGGAAGGAATGAGCAGTTCTTC. Translated, it gives CASSLENSPRGRNEQFF.

There are a few counts of this clonotype. The genes are TRBV19 and TRBJ2-7; D is ambiguous. The CDR3 loop spans 14 amino acids. Trimming removed 2 bases from V and 5 bases from J, with 13 bases in between. Germline V CDR1 and CDR2: LNHDA, SQIVND (reference sequence). The CDR3 spells CASSIRTPLDEQYF. The DNA of the CDR3 is TGTGCCAGTAGTATAAGAACACCCCTAGACGAGCAGTACTTC.

This clonotype was seen ten or more times. The V and J genes are TRBV7-8 and TRBJ2-3; possibly TRBD1 for D (6 bases). The CDR3 runs 14 residues. Per the germline V gene, CDR1 is SGHVS and CDR2 is FQNEAQ. V dropped 5 bases and J dropped 8 bases, with 17 bases sitting between them. In DNA, the CDR3 is TGTGCCAGCAGCCGACTCCAGGGGTTTAGTACGCAGTATTTT. Translated, it gives CASSRLQGFSTQYF. Looking up the rest from reference TRBV7-8 and TRBJ2-3 gives the full variable domain: GAGVSQSPRYKVAKRGQDVALRCDPISGHVSLFWYQQALGQGPEFLTYFQNEAQLDKSGLPSDRFFAERPEGSVSTLKIQRTQQEDSAVYLCASSRLQGFSTQYFGPGTRLTVL.

In this sample, this clonotype turned up a few times. V gene TRBV29-1 combines with J gene TRBJ2-1; a possible D gene is TRBD2 (6 bases). The V and J ends lost 0 bases and 0 bases respectively, with 9 bases between them. The CDR3 consists of 15 residues. Germline V gives CDR1 SQVTM, CDR2 ANQGSEA. The CDR3, as DNA: TGCAGCGTTGAAGAGGGGGGAAGCTCCTACAATGAGCAGTTCTTC. It is translated as CSVEEGGSSYNEQFF.

This clonotype was recorded a few times. The chain uses TRBV20-1 and TRBJ2-1; TRBD2 aligns across 13 bases. CDR3 size: 16 residues. In germline, CDR1 is DFQATT, CDR2 SNEGSKA (reference sequence). J gave up 7 bases and V 3 bases, and 9 bases lay outside the gene matches. CDR3 DNA: TGCAGTGCTAGCACACGGACTAGCGGGAGAGGGAATGAGCAGTTCTTC. Protein sequence: CSASTRTSGRGNEQFF.